This T cell receptor beta chain came from a study of cytomegalovirus exposure and HLA in healthy donors. Points from the study as a whole: While the bulk of TCR sequences proved rare, some public TCRs turned up in many donors.

Comment on this clone: Its antigen remains unknown.

The CDR3 contains 17 residues. CDR1 is LGHNA, CDR2 YSLEER, per germline. Trimming cost V 0 bases and J 6 bases; bases outside gene matches: 7. Use of 60 Vbeta and 13 Jbeta primers characterized the PCR. Sequencing was performed with immunoSEQ multiplex PCR; in TCRdb, only in-frame clones are kept and a portion is missing. Of some 150,000 clones listed, 70% to 85% were seen once; the top ten hold 1.5% to 2.5%. What was sequenced was PBMCs. This TCR was sampled from a woman in her thirties or forties in good health and CMV-seronegative. J is TRBJ2-3 and V is TRBV4-3; 12 bases line up with TRBD2. This chain's CDR3 is CASSQDLGLAGTDTQYF. For the CDR3, the DNA is TGCGCCAGCAGCCAAGATCTGGGACTAGCGGGTACCGATACGCAGTATTTT.